Below, one TCR beta chain is given with its context. The source of the sample is a study of blood T cell repertoires in COVID-19. Study as a whole: Collection of acute and convalescent COVID-19 samples took place in the United States, Italy and Spain. The cDNA or gDNA used as material had been derived from T cells, B-cell-depleted T cells, or PBMCs.

The CDR3 runs to 18 residues. The germline V gene encodes CDR1 SEHNR and CDR2 FQNEAQ (reference sequence). V shed 0 bases and J shed 1 base, with 18 bases lying between them. Profiling relied on immunoSEQ multiplex PCR, and the TCRdb table lists in-frame clones only, not all of them. The data contain 200,000 to 250,000 clones, approximately 88% of them seen just once; the ten biggest clones take up about 4%. V and J are TRBV7-9 and TRBJ1-1; tentative D call: TRBD1 (5 bases). The sequence was obtained from a woman aged 30 to 39 who had been exposed to COVID-19. The sequencing input was PBMCs or T cells enriched from blood (not recorded which). For the CDR3, the DNA is TGTGCCAGCAGCTTAGCCGTCAAGCAGGGAATCACGAACACTGAAGCTTTCTTT. It encodes CASSLAVKQGITNTEAFF.